The source of this T cell receptor beta chain is a study of Ad26.COV2.S vaccination and SARS-CoV-2 variants. Study-level information: Dosing was one shot or two shots 56 days apart.

Generated by immunoSEQ multiplex PCR, the TCRdb table keeps only in-frame clones and is missing some. This repertoire shows around 380,000 clones, around nine tenths found once; its top ten account for 3.5%. Of note for this clone: The same CDR3 can be traced to other DNA sequences in this sample.

Treatment described: some 20 received Ad26.COV2.S at low or high dose, single or two shots; 5 received placebo; per-sample allocation not given. Samples came from day 63 after the first vaccine or placebo injection. The sample in question was peripheral blood, obtained in a trial of Ad26.COV2.S vaccine versus placebo. The clonotype was recovered from a person between 18 and 60 years old who received the Ad26.COV2.S COVID-19 vaccine or a placebo.

CDR3 in amino acids: CASSYGRNTEAFF. CDR3 DNA sequence: TGTGCCAGCAGTTACGGCAGGAACACTGAAGCTTTCTTT. V usage is TRBV6-5 and J usage is TRBJ1-1; D gene ambiguous. The CDR3 spans 13 residues. Trimming shortened V by 2 bases and J by 1 base, and 5 bases separated the two germline ends. The germline CDR1 and CDR2 sequences are MNHEY and SVGAGI.